This T cell receptor beta chain was profiled in a study of human T cells and chemical hapten exposure. Germline trimming cut 6 bases from V and 0 bases from J; bases unmatched to any gene: 7. This CDR3 is built from 15 residues. Germline CDR1 reads MDHEN; CDR2 reads SYDVKM. The starting material, unfractionated whole blood, was used for total RNA extraction. Whole-study findings and limits: TCRs above 1 in 1000 frequency did not change with DPC sensitization.

At least ten counts were recorded for this clonotype. Its antigen is as yet unknown. Single cDNA molecules in the library carried unique molecular identifiers attached during preparation. A single record per CDR3 protein comes from TCRdb applying MiXCR to the 5' RACE reads. The sample holds about 140,000 distinct CDR3 sequences, about 4.3% seen once. This clonotype was obtained from a female donor in good health. The rearrangement joins TRBV28 to TRBJ2-7; 8 bases agree with TRBD2. The CDR3 protein is CASRPGGTSSYEQYF. The DNA of the CDR3 is TGTGCCAGCAGGCCCGGTGGGACTAGCTCCTACGAGCAGTACTTC.